This is a list of T cell receptor beta chains from one sample in a study of identifying expanded T cells in peripheral blood. Profiling relied on immunoSEQ multiplex PCR, and the TCRdb table lists in-frame clones only, not all of them. The sample consists of some 100,000 clones, about nine tenths of them appearing once. The sample comprised blood. The source of these receptors is a person aged 18 to 75 in good health. CDR3s include the opening cysteine and the closing phenylalanine or tryptophan. A D gene is named only where the DNA matches it firmly. Expanded clones get a size class; other rows say once, few or many, or leave the size out.

V gene	clone size	D gene	J gene	CDR3 DNA	CDR3 protein
TRBV5-1	-	-	TRBJ2-3	TGCGCCAGCAGCTTGGGCTCTACCACAGATACGCAGTATTTT	CASSLGSTTDTQYF
TRBV2	-	TRBD2	TRBJ2-3	TGTGCCAGCAGCGGACTAGCGGGGGCAGAAAATACGCAGTATTTT	CASSGLAGAENTQYF
TRBV21-1	-	-	TRBJ2-1	TGTGCCAGCAGGAGTACACTCGGGACTCACAAAGGGAATGAGCAGTTCTTC	CASRSTLGTHKGNEQFF
TRBV18	-	-	TRBJ1-2	TGTGCCAGCTCACCCTCCTCGGAGGCCTCTAACTATGGCTACACCTTC	CASSPSSEASNYGYTF
TRBV7-9	-	-	TRBJ2-1	TGTGCCAGCAGCGAACCCAGCGTATCCTACAATGAGCAGTTCTTC	CASSEPSVSYNEQFF
TRBV5-1	-	TRBD2	TRBJ2-7	TGCGCCAGCAGCTTGGGCGGGAGGATCAACGAGCAGTACTTC	CASSLGGRINEQYF
TRBV5-6	-	-	TRBJ1-1	TGTGCCAGCAGCTTGATGTTTCTGGGGGCCTTGAACACTGAAGCTTTCTTT	CASSLMFLGALNTEAFF
TRBV5-1	-	TRBD2	TRBJ2-2	TGCGCCAGCAGCTTGGACCGGGACTACGTTTTCTTCAACACCGGGGAGCTGTTTTTT	CASSLDRDYVFFNTGELFF
TRBV7-9	-	-	TRBJ1-2	TGTGCCAGCAGCTTAGAGGAGGCAACGGGCGGCTACACCTTC	CASSLEEATGGYTF
TRBV7-3	-	-	TRBJ1-4	TGTGCCAGCAGCCCCCCGGATGCAACTAATGAAAAACTGTTTTTT	CASSPPDATNEKLFF
TRBV4-3	-	-	TRBJ1-6	TGCGCCAGCAGCCAGGTACTTCGGACGGGCTCCTATAATTCACCCCTCCACTTT	CASSQVLRTGSYNSPLHF
TRBV19	-	-	TRBJ1-2	TGTGCCAGTAGTATGGCACAGGCGGCCTATGGCTACACCTTC	CASSMAQAAYGYTF
TRBV18	once	-	TRBJ2-3	TGTGCCAGCTCACTATCAAGGAGCACAGATACGCAGTATTTT	CASSLSRSTDTQYF
TRBV7-2	-	-	TRBJ1-2	TGTGCCAGCAGCTTAGCGGCGACATTGGGAACTTCGGAGAGAACCTTC	CASSLAATLGTSERTF
TRBV18	-	TRBD1	TRBJ1-4	TGTGCCAGCTCACCGGGACAGACTAATGAAAAACTGTTTTTT	CASSPGQTNEKLFF
TRBV28	-	-	TRBJ2-7	TGTGCCAGCAGTTTTGCCAGCTTGGGAAGCCAGTACTTC	CASSFASLGSQYF
TRBV11-1	-	-	TRBJ1-1	TGTGCCAGCAGCCCGGAGACAGGGAACACTGAAGCTTTCTTT	CASSPETGNTEAFF
TRBV10-3	-	-	TRBJ2-7	TGTGCCATCAGCAACAGGGTGCTCGGATCCTACGAGCAGTACTTC	CAISNRVLGSYEQYF
TRBV21-1	once	-	TRBJ1-3	TGTGCCAGCAGCAAATTTTACTCTGGAAACACCATATATTTT	CASSKFYSGNTIYF
TRBV27	-	TRBD2	TRBJ2-1	TGTGCCAGCAGTTCCCCTCCCGGGACTAGCGGGAGTTCCTACAATGAGCAGTTCTTC	CASSSPPGTSGSSYNEQFF
TRBV2	-	-	TRBJ1-1	TGTGCCAGCACCTCGGAGAACACTGAAGCTTTCTTT	CASTSENTEAFF
TRBV28	-	TRBD1	TRBJ2-7	TGTGCCAGCAGTTCATACAGGGGGTACGAGCAGTACTTC	CASSSYRGYEQYF
TRBV4-1	once	TRBD2	TRBJ2-2	TGCGCCAGCAGCCAACAACTAGCGGGAGGGCCTTTTGACGGGGAGCTGTTTTTT	CASSQQLAGGPFDGELFF
TRBV4-2	-	TRBD1	TRBJ1-5	TGTGCCAGCAGCCAATTGGGACAGGGAGGTCGTCAGCCCCAGCATTTT	CASSQLGQGGRQPQHF